The clone carrying this T cell receptor (beta chain) was seen a single time. The entry originates in a study of blood T cell repertoires in COVID-19. About the study: Sources were T cells, B-cell-depleted T cells, or PBMCs; the material itself was cDNA or gDNA.

Ages ranged from about 18 to 89 years, with residence in around 24 US areas. Researchers sorted participants into cohorts using their self-reported clinical history. In the original workflow: Estimation of nucleated cell counts was performed using reference gene primer amplification. Here immunoSEQ multiplex PCR was the method, and the copy in TCRdb shows in-frame clones only, minus some. D and trimming were read from the DNA, whereas the V and J calls and clone size are those reported in that table. Altogether around 430,000 clones are present, 85% to 90% being singletons, with the ten largest covering 10%. Trimming removed 6 bases from V and 5 bases from J, with 20 bases in between. The CDR3 runs to 16 residues. CDR1 SQVTM and CDR2 ANQGSEA come from the germline V gene.

The sample was PBMCs or T cells enriched from blood (not recorded which). The sequence came from a woman between 45 and 60 years old who had recovered from COVID-19. This rearrangement joins TRBV29-1 to TRBJ1-6; tentative D call: TRBD1 (5 bases). In DNA form, the CDR3 reads TGCAGCGTGGTAGCGGGGCGGGGACCCGATAATTCACCCCTCCACTTT. This encodes CSVVAGRGPDNSPLHF.